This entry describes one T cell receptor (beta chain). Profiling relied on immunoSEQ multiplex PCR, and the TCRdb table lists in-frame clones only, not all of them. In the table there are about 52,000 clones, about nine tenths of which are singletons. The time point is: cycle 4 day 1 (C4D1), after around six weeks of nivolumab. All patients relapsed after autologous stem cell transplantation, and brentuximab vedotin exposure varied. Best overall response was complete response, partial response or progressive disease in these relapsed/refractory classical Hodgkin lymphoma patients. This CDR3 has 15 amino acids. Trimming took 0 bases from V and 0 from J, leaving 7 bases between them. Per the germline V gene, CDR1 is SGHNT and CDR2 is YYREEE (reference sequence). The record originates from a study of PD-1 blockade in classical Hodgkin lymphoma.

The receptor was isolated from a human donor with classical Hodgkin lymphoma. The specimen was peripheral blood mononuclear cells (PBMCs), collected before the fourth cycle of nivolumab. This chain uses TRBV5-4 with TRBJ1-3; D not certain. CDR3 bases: TGTGCCAGCAGCTTGGACACCTCCTCTGGAAACACCATATATTTT. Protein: CASSLDTSSGNTIYF.